The text below deals with one T cell receptor beta chain. Per the authors' pipeline: The assay estimated nucleated cells by amplifying reference gene primers. Using immunoSEQ multiplex PCR, the repertoire was profiled, and TCRdb retains in-frame clones only, with some absent. From that table come the V and J calls and clone size; the DNA was used to work out D and trimming. The sample includes over 100,000 clones, 75% to 95% of them seen just once. The V gene end was trimmed by 3 bases and the J gene end by 2 bases; junction bases not matched to a gene: 5. There are 15 residues in the CDR3. Germline CDR1 DFQATT, CDR2 SNEGSKA (reference sequence). This entry belongs to a study of blood T cell repertoires in COVID-19. Across the whole study: There were acute and convalescent COVID-19 samples, and they came from the United States, Italy and Spain. PBMCs, B-cell-depleted T cells, or T cells were the source of the cDNA or gDNA that made up the material.

The sample was peripheral blood. The chain uses TRBV20-1 and TRBJ2-5; 11 bases agree with TRBD2. The clonotype was recovered from a man aged 18 to 30 with acute or convalescent COVID-19. DNA for the CDR3: TGCAGTGCTAGTTCTAGCGGGGGGTTTCAAGAGACCCAGTACTTC. Protein sequence: CSASSSGGFQETQYF.